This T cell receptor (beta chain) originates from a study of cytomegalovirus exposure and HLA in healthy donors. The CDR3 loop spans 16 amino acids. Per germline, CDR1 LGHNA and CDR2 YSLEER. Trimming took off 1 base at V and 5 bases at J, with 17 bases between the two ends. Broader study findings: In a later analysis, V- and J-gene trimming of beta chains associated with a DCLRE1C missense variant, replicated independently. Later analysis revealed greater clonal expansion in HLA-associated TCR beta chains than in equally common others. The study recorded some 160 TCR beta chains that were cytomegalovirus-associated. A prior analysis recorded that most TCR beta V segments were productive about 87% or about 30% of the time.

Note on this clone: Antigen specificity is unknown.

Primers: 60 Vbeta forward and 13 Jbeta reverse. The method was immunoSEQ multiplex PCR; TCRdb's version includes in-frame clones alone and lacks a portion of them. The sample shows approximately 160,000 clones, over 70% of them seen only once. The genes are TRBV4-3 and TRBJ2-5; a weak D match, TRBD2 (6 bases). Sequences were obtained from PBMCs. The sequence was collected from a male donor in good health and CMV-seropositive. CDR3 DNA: TGCGCCAGCAGCCAAGGGGGACTTGCCCCCCGGGAGACCCAGTACTTC. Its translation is CASSQGGLAPRETQYF.